A selection of T cell receptor beta chains follows, all from one sample in a study of blood T cell repertoires in COVID-19. Repertoires were generated with immunoSEQ multiplex PCR, while TCRdb's copy carries only in-frame clones and drops some. The sample holds about 200,000 clones, roughly 89% seen once. Sequencing was carried out using peripheral blood. Receptors originate from a man aged 60 to 69 who had recovered from COVID-19. The CDR3 runs from the conserved cysteine through the conserved F or W. A D gene is named only where the DNA matches it firmly.

D	V	J	CDR3
TRBD1	TRBV7-7	TRBJ2-3	CASSLTGVADTQYF
NA	TRBV15	TRBJ1-4	CATSRDRGATNEKLFF
NA	TRBV5-6	TRBJ1-2	CASSFTVNYGYTF
TRBD1	TRBV7-2	TRBJ2-3	CASSLEGQITDTQYF
NA	TRBV3-1/TRBV3-2	TRBJ2-3	CASSQESAARGGSYF
NA	TRBV7-2	TRBJ2-3	CASSFSGTTDTQYF
TRBD1	TRBV11-3	TRBJ1-5	CASSFLQGALNQPQHF
NA	TRBV19	TRBJ2-3	CASRVRGTDTQYF
NA	TRBV11-2	TRBJ2-1	CASSLDLTGSRNEQFF
NA	TRBV24-1	TRBJ2-1	CATSRWGADNEQFF